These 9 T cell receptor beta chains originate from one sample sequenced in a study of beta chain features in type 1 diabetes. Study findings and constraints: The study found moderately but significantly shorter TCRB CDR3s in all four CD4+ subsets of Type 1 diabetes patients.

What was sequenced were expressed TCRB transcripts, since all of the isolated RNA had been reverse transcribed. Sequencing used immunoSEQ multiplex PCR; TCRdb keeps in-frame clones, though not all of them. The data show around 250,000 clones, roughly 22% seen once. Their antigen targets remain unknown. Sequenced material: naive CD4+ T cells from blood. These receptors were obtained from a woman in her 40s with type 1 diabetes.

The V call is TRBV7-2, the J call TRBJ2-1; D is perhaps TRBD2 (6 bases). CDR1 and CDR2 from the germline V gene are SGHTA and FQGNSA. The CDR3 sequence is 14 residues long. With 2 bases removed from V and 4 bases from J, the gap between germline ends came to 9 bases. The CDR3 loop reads CASSLLGTYNEQFF. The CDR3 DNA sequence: TGTGCCAGCAGCTTATTGGGGACTTACAATGAGCAGTTCTTC.

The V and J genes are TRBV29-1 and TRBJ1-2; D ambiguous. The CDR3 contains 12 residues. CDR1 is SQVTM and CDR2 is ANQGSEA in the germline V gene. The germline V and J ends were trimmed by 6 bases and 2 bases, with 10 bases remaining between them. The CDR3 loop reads CSVYGKNYGYTF. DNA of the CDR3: TGCAGCGTCTACGGGAAGAACTATGGCTACACCTTC.

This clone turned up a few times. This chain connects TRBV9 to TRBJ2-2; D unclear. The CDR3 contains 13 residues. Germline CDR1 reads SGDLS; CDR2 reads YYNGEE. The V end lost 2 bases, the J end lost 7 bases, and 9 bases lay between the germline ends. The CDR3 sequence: CASSVNSLGELFF. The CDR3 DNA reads TGTGCCAGCAGCGTTAATAGCCTCGGGGAGCTGTTTTTT.

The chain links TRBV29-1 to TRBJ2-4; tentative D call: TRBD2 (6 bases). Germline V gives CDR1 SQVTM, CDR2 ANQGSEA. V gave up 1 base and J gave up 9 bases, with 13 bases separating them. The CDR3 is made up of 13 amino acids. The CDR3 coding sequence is TGCAGCGTTGAAGGTCCGGGGGTAACCATTCAGTACTTC. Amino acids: CSVEGPGVTIQYF.

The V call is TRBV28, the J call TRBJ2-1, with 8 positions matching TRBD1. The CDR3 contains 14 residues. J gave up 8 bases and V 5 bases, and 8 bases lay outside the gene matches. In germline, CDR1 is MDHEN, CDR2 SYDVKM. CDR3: CASSGQGGTDEQFF. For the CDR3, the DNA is TGTGCCAGCAGTGGACAGGGCGGGACCGATGAGCAGTTCTTC.

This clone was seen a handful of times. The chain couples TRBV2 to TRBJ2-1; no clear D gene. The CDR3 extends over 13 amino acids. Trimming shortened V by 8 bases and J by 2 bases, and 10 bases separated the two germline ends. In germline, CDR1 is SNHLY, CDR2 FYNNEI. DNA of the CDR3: TGTGCCAGCGTGATGAGTCCCTACAATGAGCAGTTCTTC. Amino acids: CASVMSPYNEQFF.

The DNA of the CDR3 is TGCGCCAGCAGCCCCTACGAGCGGGGGCGAATGGAGACCCAGTACTTC. Translated: CASSPYERGRMETQYF. The V and J genes are TRBV4-1 and TRBJ2-5, with 8 positions matching TRBD2. Losses at the gene ends were 4 bases for V and 5 bases for J; bases not matched to a gene: 12. The germline gives CDR1 MGHRA, CDR2 YSYEKL. This CDR3 is built from 16 residues.

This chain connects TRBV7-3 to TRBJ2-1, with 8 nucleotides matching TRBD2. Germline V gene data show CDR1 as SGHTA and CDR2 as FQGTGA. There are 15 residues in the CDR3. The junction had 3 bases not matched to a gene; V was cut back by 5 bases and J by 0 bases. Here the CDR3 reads CASSPGGNSYNEQFF. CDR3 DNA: TGTGCCAGCAGCCCGGGGGGGAACTCCTACAATGAGCAGTTCTTC.

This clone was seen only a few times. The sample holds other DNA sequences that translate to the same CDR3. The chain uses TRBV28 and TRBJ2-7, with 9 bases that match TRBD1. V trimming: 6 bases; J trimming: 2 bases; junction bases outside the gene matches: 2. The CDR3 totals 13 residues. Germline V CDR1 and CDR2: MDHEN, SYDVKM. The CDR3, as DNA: TGTGCCAGCAGAAGGACAGGGGCCTACGAGCAGTACTTC. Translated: CASRRTGAYEQYF.